Below are 13 T cell receptor beta chains sequenced from a single sample in a study of Ad26.COV2.S vaccination and SARS-CoV-2 variants. The sample's treatment: around 19 received Ad26.COV2.S at low or high dose, single or two shots; 5 received placebo; per-sample allocation not given. Samples were taken on day 63 after the first vaccine or placebo injection. Libraries were prepared by immunoSEQ multiplex PCR; TCRdb keeps only in-frame clonotypes and omits some of them. The sample carries about 440,000 clones, 87% recorded once. Sample: peripheral blood, taken in a trial of Ad26.COV2.S vaccine versus placebo. The receptors stem from a person aged 18-65 years who received the Ad26.COV2.S COVID-19 vaccine or a placebo.

CDR3 bases: TGTGCCAGCCAAAAAGGGGCAGGGGCCTCCTATGAGCAGTTCTTC. Translation gives CASQKGAGASYEQFF. The chain employs TRBV6-5 and TRBJ2-1; the D gene is possibly TRBD1 (6 bases). Germline V lookup: CDR1 MNHEY, CDR2 SVGAGI. The V end was cut by 8 bases, the J end by 8 bases, with 22 bases between. This CDR3 has 15 amino acids.

CDR3 nucleotides: TGTGCCAGCAGCTTGGCTTTGAGACAGAAAGAGACCCAGTACTTC. It codes for CASSLALRQKETQYF. V is TRBV5-8 and J is TRBJ2-5; D may be TRBD1 (5 bases). The CDR3 consists of 15 residues. Germline V lookup: CDR1 SGHTS, CDR2 YDEGEE. The ends were cut back, 0 bases at V and 3 bases at J, with 12 bases in the middle.

This chain connects TRBV29-1 to TRBJ2-3; D is possibly TRBD1 or TRBD2 (5 bases each). CDR1 is SQVTM and CDR2 is ANQGSEA in the germline V gene. This CDR3 has 14 residues. The V end was cut by 6 bases, the J end by 3 bases, with 16 bases between. CDR3 nucleotide sequence: TGCAGCGTAGAGGGGATCTGGATGACAGATACGCAGTATTTT. Protein sequence: CSVEGIWMTDTQYF.

The CDR3 reads CASRQGDYEQYF. The CDR3 DNA reads as TGTGCCAGCAGACAGGGGGACTACGAGCAGTACTTC. The chain joins TRBV6-6 to TRBJ2-7, with TRBD1 matching over 8 bases. CDR1 is MNHNY and CDR2 is SVGAGI in the germline V gene (reference sequence). Unmatched junction bases numbered 1, after V lost 6 bases and J lost 3 bases. This CDR3 is built from 12 residues.

V gene TRBV30 combines with J gene TRBJ1-1, with D hard to call. The V end was cut by 4 bases, the J end by 4 bases, with 7 bases between. The CDR3 runs 11 residues. From germline, CDR1 is GTSNPN and CDR2 SVGIG (reference sequence). The CDR3 sequence: CAWTAVTEAFF. CDR3 bases: TGTGCCTGGACGGCCGTCACTGAAGCTTTCTTT.

The V call is TRBV3-1 (or the pseudogene TRBV3-2), the J call TRBJ2-7; 14 nucleotides line up with TRBD2. The junction had 8 bases not matched to a gene; V was cut back by 0 bases and J by 7 bases. This CDR3 contains 17 residues. CDR1 and CDR2 from the germline V gene are LGHDT and YNNKEL (reference sequence). CDR3 loop: CASSQDLGLAGVGEQYF. CDR3 nucleotide sequence: TGTGCCAGCAGCCAAGATCTGGGACTAGCGGGAGTCGGAGAGCAGTACTTC.

This chain links TRBV7-9 with TRBJ2-7, with D possibly being TRBD1 (5 bases). Germline-derived CDR1 and CDR2 are SEHNR and FQNEAQ (reference sequence). Between the trimmed V and J ends, which lost 9 bases and 0 bases, there was a span of 6 bases. This CDR3 region has 11 residues. The chain's CDR3 is CARDSSYEQYF. The DNA for the CDR3 is TGTGCCAGAGACAGCTCCTACGAGCAGTACTTC.

This clone was observed a handful of times. This rearrangement joins TRBV30 to TRBJ2-3; 12 bases map to TRBD2. The V segment lost 3 bases and the J segment 4 bases; nucleotides outside the gene matches: 14. The germline V gene has CDR1 GTSNPN and CDR2 SVGIG (reference sequence). The CDR3 is made up of 18 amino acids. The chain's CDR3 is CAWRAPTQLAGGSDTQYF. CDR3 nucleotides: TGTGCCTGGAGGGCCCCAACCCAACTAGCGGGAGGTTCAGATACGCAGTATTTT.

The chain employs TRBV30 and TRBJ1-1; 7 nucleotides align to TRBD1. The trim removed 2 bases at V and 0 bases at J, leaving 0 bases unmatched. This CDR3 contains 13 residues. Germline CDR1 reads GTSNPN; CDR2 reads SVGIG (reference sequence). The CDR3 region has the DNA TGTGCCTGGAGTAGGGGGCTGAACACTGAAGCTTTCTTT. As protein: CAWSRGLNTEAFF.

Worth noting for this clone: A read error may produce the germline difference seen at one junction end. Different DNA sequences within this sample yield the same CDR3. The chain combines TRBV19 with TRBJ2-7; 11 positions agree with TRBD2. The CDR3 has 14 amino acids. Per the germline V gene, CDR1 is LNHDA and CDR2 is SQIVND (reference sequence). CDR3 nucleotide sequence: TGTGCCAGTAGTATTAGCGGGAGGGCCCACGAGCAATACTTC. As protein: CASSISGRAHEQYF.

The chain employs TRBV7-9 and TRBJ1-4; D remains unclear. This CDR3 has 13 amino acids. Trimming shortened V by 1 base and J by 8 bases, and 8 bases separated the two germline ends. Germline lookup yields CDR1 SEHNR and CDR2 FQNEAQ (reference sequence). The CDR3 region has the DNA TGTGCCAGCAGCTTAGGACGGGAGGAAAAACTGTTTTTT. Its protein product is CASSLGREEKLFF.

V gene TRBV3-1 (or the pseudogene TRBV3-2) combines with J gene TRBJ1-5, with a weak D call TRBD1 (6 bases). V was cut by 0 bases and J by 3 bases, with 9 bases left in between. The CDR3 length is 15 residues. Germline V gene sequence: CDR1 LGHDT, CDR2 YNNKEL (reference sequence). The CDR3: CASSQDAGANQPQHF. The DNA of the CDR3 is TGTGCCAGCAGCCAAGATGCAGGGGCCAATCAGCCCCAGCATTTT.

This clone showed up just a few times. The V and J genes are TRBV28 and TRBJ2-3; no definite D call. The CDR3 length is 12 residues. Germline V gene data show CDR1 as MDHEN and CDR2 as SYDVKM. Trimming stripped 7 bases from V and 2 bases from J, with 7 bases between. The CDR3 bases are TGTGCCAGCACTCCAGACACAGATACGCAGTATTTT. Encoded protein: CASTPDTDTQYF.